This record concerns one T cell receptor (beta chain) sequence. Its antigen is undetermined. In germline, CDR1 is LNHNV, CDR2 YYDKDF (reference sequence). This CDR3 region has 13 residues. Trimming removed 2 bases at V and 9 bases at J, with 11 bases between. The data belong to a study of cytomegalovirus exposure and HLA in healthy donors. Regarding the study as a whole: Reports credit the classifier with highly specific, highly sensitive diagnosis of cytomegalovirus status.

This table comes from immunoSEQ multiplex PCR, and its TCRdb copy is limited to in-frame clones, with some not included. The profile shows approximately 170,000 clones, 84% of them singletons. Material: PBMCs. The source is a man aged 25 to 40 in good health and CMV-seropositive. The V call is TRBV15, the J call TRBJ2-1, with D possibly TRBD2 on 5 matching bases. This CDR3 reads CATSRPSEGEQFF. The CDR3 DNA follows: TGTGCCACCAGCAGACCTTCTGAGGGTGAGCAGTTCTTC.